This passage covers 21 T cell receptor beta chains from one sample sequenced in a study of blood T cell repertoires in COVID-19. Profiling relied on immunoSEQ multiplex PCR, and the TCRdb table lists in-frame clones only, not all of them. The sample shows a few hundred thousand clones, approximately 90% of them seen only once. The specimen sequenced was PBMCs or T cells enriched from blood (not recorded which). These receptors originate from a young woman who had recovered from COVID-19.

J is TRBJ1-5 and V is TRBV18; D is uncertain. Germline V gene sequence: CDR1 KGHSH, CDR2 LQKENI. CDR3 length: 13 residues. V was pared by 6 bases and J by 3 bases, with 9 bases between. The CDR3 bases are TGTGCCAGCTCCGACATTTCCAATCAGCCCCAGCATTTT. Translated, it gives CASSDISNQPQHF.

The CDR3 loop reads CASSSTGGAEKLFF. Written as DNA, the CDR3 is TGCGCCAGCAGCTCGACAGGGGGCGCGGAAAAACTGTTTTTT. This chain links TRBV5-1 with TRBJ1-4; TRBD1 agrees at 10 bases. The CDR3 length is 14 residues. Germline CDR1 reads SGHRS; CDR2 reads YFSETQ. V lost 3 bases and J lost 8; bases outside the gene matches: 4.

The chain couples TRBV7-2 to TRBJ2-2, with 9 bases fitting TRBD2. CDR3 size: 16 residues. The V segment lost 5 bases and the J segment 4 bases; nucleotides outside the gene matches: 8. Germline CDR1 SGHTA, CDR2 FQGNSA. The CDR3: CASSPSGGGATGELFF. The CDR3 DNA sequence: TGTGCCAGCAGCCCCAGCGGCGGGGGGGCCACCGGGGAGCTGTTTTTT.

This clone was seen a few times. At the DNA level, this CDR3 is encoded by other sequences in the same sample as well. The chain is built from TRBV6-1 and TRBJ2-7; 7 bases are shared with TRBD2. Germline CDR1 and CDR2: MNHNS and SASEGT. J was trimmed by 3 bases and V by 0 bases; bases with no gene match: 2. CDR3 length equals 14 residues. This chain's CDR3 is CASSEARGGYEQYF. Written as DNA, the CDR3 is TGTGCCAGCAGTGAAGCTCGCGGGGGCTACGAGCAGTACTTC.

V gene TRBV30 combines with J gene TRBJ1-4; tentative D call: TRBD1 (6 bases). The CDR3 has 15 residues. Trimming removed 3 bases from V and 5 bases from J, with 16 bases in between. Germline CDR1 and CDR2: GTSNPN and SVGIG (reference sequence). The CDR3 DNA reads TGTGCCTGGAGCGACCTCACAGGGTACAATGAAAAACTGTTTTTT. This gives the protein CAWSDLTGYNEKLFF.

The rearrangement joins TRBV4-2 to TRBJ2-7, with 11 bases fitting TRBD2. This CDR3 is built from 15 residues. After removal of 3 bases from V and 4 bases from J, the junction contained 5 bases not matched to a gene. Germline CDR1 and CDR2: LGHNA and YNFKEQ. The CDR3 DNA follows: TGTGCCAGCAGCCATAAGGGACTAGCGGAATACGAGCAGTACTTC. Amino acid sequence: CASSHKGLAEYEQYF.

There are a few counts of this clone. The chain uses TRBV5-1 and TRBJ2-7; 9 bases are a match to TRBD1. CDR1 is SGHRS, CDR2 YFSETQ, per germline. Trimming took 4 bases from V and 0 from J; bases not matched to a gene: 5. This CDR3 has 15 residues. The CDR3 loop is CASSPGTGSSYEQYF. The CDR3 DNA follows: TGCGCCAGCAGCCCGGGGACAGGGAGCTCCTACGAGCAGTACTTC.

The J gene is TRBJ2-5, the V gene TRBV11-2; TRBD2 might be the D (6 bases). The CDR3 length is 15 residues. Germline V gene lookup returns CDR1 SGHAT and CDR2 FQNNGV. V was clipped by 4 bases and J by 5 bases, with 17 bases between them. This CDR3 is CASSSPFGSGETQYF. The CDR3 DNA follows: TGTGCCAGCAGCTCCCCCTTCGGGAGTGGGGAGACCCAGTACTTC.

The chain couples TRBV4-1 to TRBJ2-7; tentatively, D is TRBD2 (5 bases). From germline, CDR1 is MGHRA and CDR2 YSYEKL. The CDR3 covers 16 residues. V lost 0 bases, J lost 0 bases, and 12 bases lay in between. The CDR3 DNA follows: TGCGCCAGCAGCCAAGATTGGACGGGGAGCTCCTACGAGCAGTACTTC. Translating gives CASSQDWTGSSYEQYF.

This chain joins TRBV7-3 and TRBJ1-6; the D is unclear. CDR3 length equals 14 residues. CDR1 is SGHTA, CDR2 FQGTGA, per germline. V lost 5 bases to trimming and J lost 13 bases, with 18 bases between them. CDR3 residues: CASSPQRKPWPLHF. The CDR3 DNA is TGTGCCAGCAGCCCTCAGCGGAAGCCGTGGCCCCTCCACTTT.

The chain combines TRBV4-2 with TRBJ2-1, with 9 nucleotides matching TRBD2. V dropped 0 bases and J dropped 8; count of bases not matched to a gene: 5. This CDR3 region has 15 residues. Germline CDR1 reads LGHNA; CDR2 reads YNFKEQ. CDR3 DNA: TGTGCCAGCAGCCAAGAGGCGGGGGGGTCTGATGAGCAGTTCTTC. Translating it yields CASSQEAGGSDEQFF.

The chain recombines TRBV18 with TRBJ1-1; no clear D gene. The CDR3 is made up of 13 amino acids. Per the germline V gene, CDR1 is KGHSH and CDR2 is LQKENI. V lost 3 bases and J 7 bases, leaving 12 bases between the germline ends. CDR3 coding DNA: TGTGCCAGCTCACCCATCGCGCGGCGTGAAGCTTTCTTT. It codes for CASSPIARREAFF.

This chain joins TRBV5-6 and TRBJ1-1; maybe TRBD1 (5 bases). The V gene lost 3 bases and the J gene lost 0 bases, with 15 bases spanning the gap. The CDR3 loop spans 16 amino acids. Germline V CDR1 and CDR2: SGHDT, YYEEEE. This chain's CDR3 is CASSWGGDRLNTEAFF. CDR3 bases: TGTGCCAGCAGCTGGGGGGGTGACAGATTGAACACTGAAGCTTTCTTT.

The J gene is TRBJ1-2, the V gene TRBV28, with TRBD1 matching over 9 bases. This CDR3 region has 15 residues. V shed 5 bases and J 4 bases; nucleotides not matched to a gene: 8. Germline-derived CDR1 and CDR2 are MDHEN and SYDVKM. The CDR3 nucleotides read TGTGCCAGCAGTAGGACAGGGGCGTTGACCTATGGCTACACCTTC. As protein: CASSRTGALTYGYTF.

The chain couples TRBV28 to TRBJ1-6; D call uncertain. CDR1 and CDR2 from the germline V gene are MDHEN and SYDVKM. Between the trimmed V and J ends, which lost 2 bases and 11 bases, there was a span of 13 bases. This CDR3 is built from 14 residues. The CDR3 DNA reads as TGTGCCAGCAGTTTACGGAGAGGAGGCGCACCCCTCCACTTT. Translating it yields CASSLRRGGAPLHF.

This chain's CDR3 is CASRGGRGFTGELFF. In DNA form, the CDR3 reads TGTGCCAGCAGAGGTGGGCGCGGGTTCACCGGGGAGCTGTTTTTT. The rearrangement links TRBV28 to TRBJ2-2; perhaps TRBD2 as D (5 bases). The germline V and J ends were trimmed by 6 bases and 4 bases, with 15 bases remaining between them. The length of the CDR3 is 15 residues. Germline V CDR1 and CDR2: MDHEN, SYDVKM.

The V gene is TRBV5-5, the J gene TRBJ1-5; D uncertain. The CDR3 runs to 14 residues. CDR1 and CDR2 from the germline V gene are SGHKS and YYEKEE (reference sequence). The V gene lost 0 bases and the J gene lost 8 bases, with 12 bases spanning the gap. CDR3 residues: CASSLAGGNKPQHF. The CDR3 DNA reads TGTGCCAGCAGCTTGGCTGGAGGGAATAAGCCCCAGCATTTT.

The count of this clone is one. In nucleotides, the CDR3 is TGTGCCAGCTCACCGACAGGGACGATCACTGAAGCTTTCTTT. It yields the protein CASSPTGTITEAFF. J is TRBJ1-1 and V is TRBV18, with 7 bases aligning to TRBD1. This CDR3 spans 14 amino acids. CDR1 and CDR2 (germline): KGHSH, LQKENI. Trimming took 3 bases from V and 4 from J; bases not matched to a gene: 5.

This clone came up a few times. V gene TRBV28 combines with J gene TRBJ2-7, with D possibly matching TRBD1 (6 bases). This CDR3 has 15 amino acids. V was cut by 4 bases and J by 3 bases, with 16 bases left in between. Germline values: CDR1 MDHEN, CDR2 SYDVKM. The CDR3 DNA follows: TGTGCCAGCAGTTCCCACCCCAGGACAGACTACGAGCAGTACTTC. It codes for CASSSHPRTDYEQYF. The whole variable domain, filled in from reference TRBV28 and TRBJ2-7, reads DVKVTQSSRYLVKRTGEKVFLECVQDMDHENMFWYRQDPGLGLRLIYFSYDVKMKEKGDIPEGYSVSREKKERFSLILESASTNQTSMYLCASSSHPRTDYEQYFGPGTRLTVT.

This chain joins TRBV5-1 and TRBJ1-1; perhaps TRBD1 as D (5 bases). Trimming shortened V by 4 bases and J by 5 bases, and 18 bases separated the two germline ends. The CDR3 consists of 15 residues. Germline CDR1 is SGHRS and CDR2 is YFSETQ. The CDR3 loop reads CASSPWGGEGTEAFF. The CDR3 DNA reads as TGCGCCAGCAGCCCCTGGGGGGGGGAGGGAACTGAAGCTTTCTTT. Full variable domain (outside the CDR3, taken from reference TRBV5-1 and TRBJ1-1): KAGVTQTPRYLIKTRGQQVTLSCSPISGHRSVSWYQQTPGQGLQFLFEYFSETQRNKGNFPGRFSGRQFSNSRSEMNVSTLELGDSALYLCASSPWGGEGTEAFFGQGTRLTVV.

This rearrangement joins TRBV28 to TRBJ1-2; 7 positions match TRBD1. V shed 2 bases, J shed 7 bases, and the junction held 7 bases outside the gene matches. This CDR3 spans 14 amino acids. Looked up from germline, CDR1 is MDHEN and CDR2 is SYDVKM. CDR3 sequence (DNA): TGTGCCAGCAGTTTAAACAGGGGAGGCGGTGGCTACACCTTC. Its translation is CASSLNRGGGGYTF.